These 30 T cell receptor beta chains share one sample of origin, sequenced in a study of blood T cells in healthy people across ages. The second PCR ran about 6 to 12 cycles with a sample-barcoded 5' primer and J-beta primers. TCRdb reanalysed the 5' RACE reads using MiXCR and keeps one entry per CDR3 protein. The sample holds about 1.4 million distinct CDR3 sequences, approximately 59% seen once. The sequenced sample was blood. Source of these receptors: a man between 18 and 29 years old in good health.

The chain employs TRBV4-2 and TRBJ2-1; 8 bases match TRBD1. CDR3 length: 16 residues. Germline-derived CDR1 and CDR2 are LGHNA and YNFKEQ. Trimming removed 3 bases from V and 0 bases from J; junction bases left unmatched: 4. CDR3 DNA: TGTGCCAGCAGCCATTACGGACAGGGCTCCTACAATGAGCAGTTCTTC. This gives the protein CASSHYGQGSYNEQFF.

This clonotype turned up a few times. J is TRBJ1-1 and V is TRBV21-1; TRBD1 is the table's D call and was not checked against the DNA. TRBV21-1 represents a pseudogene. The CDR3 covers 17 residues. The CDR3 coding sequence is TGTGCCAGCAGCCCTGAACAGGGGGCGCGAACGGACACTGAAGCTTTCTTT. Its protein is CASSPEQGARTDTEAFF.

This clonotype was seen only once. The V and J genes are TRBV20-1 and TRBJ2-5; D may be TRBD2 (6 bases). Germline CDR1 reads DFQATT; CDR2 reads SNEGSKA (reference sequence). Trimming stripped 3 bases from V and 13 bases from J, with 15 bases between. CDR3 length equals 11 residues. In DNA, the CDR3 is TGCAGTGCTAGTGTGGGGAGGAGGATGTACTTC. This codes for CSASVGRRMYF.

The gene calls are TRBV28 and TRBJ1-2; 8 nucleotides line up with TRBD1. The CDR3 consists of 13 residues. The junction had 7 bases not matched to a gene; V was cut back by 6 bases and J by 7 bases. Germline V gives CDR1 MDHEN, CDR2 SYDVKM. CDR3 bases: TGTGCCAGCAGCCCTACTACAGGGGGTGGCTACACCTTC. Protein: CASSPTTGGGYTF.

The chain links TRBV28 to TRBJ2-1, with no clear D. The CDR3 loop spans 17 amino acids. V was pared by 8 bases and J by 4 bases, with 24 bases between. Germline CDR1 is MDHEN and CDR2 is SYDVKM. The CDR3 sequence is CASSSTQGLDQYNEQFF. CDR3 DNA sequence: TGTGCCAGCTCCTCCACGCAAGGTCTAGACCAGTACAATGAGCAGTTCTTC.

This clonotype was seen more than once but under ten times. The chain couples TRBV7-2 to TRBJ2-4, with D possibly matching TRBD2 (6 bases). The germline gives CDR1 SGHTA, CDR2 FQGNSA. CDR3 length equals 14 residues. V was clipped by 6 bases and J by 0 bases, with 9 bases between them. The CDR3 here is CASREGLAKNIQYF. DNA of the CDR3: TGTGCCAGCAGGGAGGGCCTAGCCAAAAACATTCAGTACTTC.

This chain links TRBV20-1 with TRBJ2-3, with D perhaps TRBD2 (6 bases). Germline V lookup: CDR1 DFQATT, CDR2 SNEGSKA (reference sequence). The CDR3 length is 12 residues. For the CDR3, the DNA is TGCAGGACCAGCACTAGCTCCGATACGCAGTATTTT. It is translated as CRTSTSSDTQYF.

The CDR3 region is CASSPTLRELFF. The CDR3 DNA sequence: TGTGCCAGCAGCCCCACACTGCGGGAGCTGTTTTTT. The rearrangement uses TRBV11-2 and TRBJ2-2; D not resolved. V gave up 5 bases and J gave up 9 bases, with 10 bases separating them. CDR1 is SGHAT, CDR2 FQNNGV, per germline. This CDR3 has 12 amino acids.

This clonotype was seen a single time. This rearrangement joins TRBV5-4 to TRBJ1-2, with D perhaps matching TRBD1 (5 bases). Deletions cut 4 bases from V and 1 base from J, with 14 bases between. The CDR3 length is 15 residues. CDR1 SGHNT and CDR2 YYREEE come from the germline V gene (reference sequence). The CDR3 loop reads CASSGERQFNYGYTF. CDR3 nucleotides: TGTGCCAGCAGCGGCGAACGACAGTTTAACTATGGCTACACCTTC. Together with reference TRBV5-4 and TRBJ1-2, the CDR3 gives the full variable domain: ETGVTQSPTHLIKTRGQQVTLRCSSQSGHNTVSWYQQALGQGPQFIFQYYREEENGRGNFPPRFSGLQFPNYSSELNVNALELDDSALYLCASSGERQFNYGYTFGSGTRLTVV.

This clonotype was found a few times. V gene TRBV6-1 combines with J gene TRBJ2-1; D remains unclear. Germline V lookup: CDR1 MNHNS, CDR2 SASEGT. The CDR3 length is 14 residues. Trimming removed 1 base at V and 4 bases at J, with 8 bases between. This chain's CDR3 is CASSEEAGYNEQFF. CDR3 DNA: TGTGCCAGCAGTGAAGAGGCAGGATACAATGAGCAGTTCTTC.

This clonotype was picked up a small number of times. Sequence at one end of the junction differs from germline and may be a read error. The chain joins TRBV4-3 to TRBJ2-3, with D tentatively TRBD1 (6 bases). This CDR3 is built from 13 residues. CDR1 and CDR2 (germline): LGHNA, YSLEER. CDR3 DNA sequence: TGTGCTAGCAGCCAAACAGGGCCAGATACGCAGTATTTT. Amino acid sequence: CASSQTGPDTQYF.

This clonotype showed up just a few times. The V gene is TRBV7-9, the J gene TRBJ2-1; the D gene is possibly TRBD2 (6 bases). V gave up 3 bases and J gave up 8 bases, with 11 bases separating them. CDR1 and CDR2 from the germline V gene are SEHNR and FQNEAQ (reference sequence). CDR3 length: 13 residues. In DNA, the CDR3 is TGTGCCAGCAGCTTGGAGGGTCTTCATGAGCAGTTCTTC. Protein sequence: CASSLEGLHEQFF.

V usage is TRBV28 and J usage is TRBJ1-5, with 8 bases that match TRBD1. Germline values: CDR1 MDHEN, CDR2 SYDVKM. With 3 bases clipped from V and 3 bases from J, the junction kept 7 bases outside the gene matches. The CDR3 is 16 residues long. CDR3 bases: TGTGCCAGCAGTTTGTTGGCAGGGGGCTTCAATCAGCCCCAGCATTTT. Protein: CASSLLAGGFNQPQHF.

The chain links TRBV10-3 to TRBJ2-5, with D perhaps matching TRBD1 (5 bases). CDR3 length equals 18 residues. Trimming cost V 0 bases and J 4 bases, with 21 bases left between them. Germline V gene lookup returns CDR1 ENHRY and CDR2 SYGVKD. The CDR3 coding sequence is TGTGCCATCAGTGAGTCGTTAAGGCCAGACAGTGTACGAGAGACCCAGTACTTC. Translating gives CAISESLRPDSVRETQYF.

The chain carries TRBV29-1 and TRBJ2-5; the D is unclear. Germline V CDR1 and CDR2: SQVTM, ANQGSEA. This CDR3 region has 20 residues. V shed 0 bases and J shed 1 base, with 27 bases lying between them. The CDR3 sequence is CSVEDPSIRVEQIFQETQYF. The CDR3 DNA reads TGCAGCGTTGAAGATCCAAGTATCCGCGTTGAACAGATCTTCCAAGAGACCCAGTACTTC.

The genes are TRBV4-1 and TRBJ2-3, with D tentatively TRBD2 (5 bases). V lost 3 bases and J lost 0, with 13 bases in between. Germline V lookup: CDR1 MGHRA, CDR2 YSYEKL. This CDR3 has 16 amino acids. CDR3 coding DNA: TGCGCCAGCAGCCACCCCCCGCGACTAAGCACAGATACGCAGTATTTT. Protein product: CASSHPPRLSTDTQYF.

J is TRBJ1-1 and V is TRBV29-1; unclear D gene. CDR3 length: 9 amino acids. The germline gives CDR1 SQVTM, CDR2 ANQGSEA. V lost 6 bases, J lost 7 bases, and 6 bases lay in between. The CDR3 DNA sequence: TGCAGCGTGGGGTTTGAAGCTTTCTTT. Translation gives CSVGFEAFF.

Only a few counts were recorded for this clonotype. The rearrangement uses TRBV3-1 and TRBJ2-4, with D tentatively TRBD1 or TRBD2 (5 bases each). V lost 3 bases to trimming and J lost 9 bases, with 9 bases between them. The CDR3 covers 12 residues. CDR1 and CDR2 (germline): LGHDT, YNNKEL (reference sequence). Here the CDR3 reads CASSHGTGIQYF. CDR3 nucleotide sequence: TGTGCCAGCAGCCATGGGACCGGCATTCAGTACTTC. Looking up the rest from reference TRBV3-1 and TRBJ2-4 gives the full variable domain: DTAVSQTPKYLVTQMGNDKSIKCEQNLGHDTMYWYKQDSKKFLKIMFSYNNKELIINETVPNRFSPKSPDKAHLNLHINSLELGDSAVYFCASSHGTGIQYFGAGTRLSVL.

The chain joins TRBV28 to TRBJ1-2; TRBD1 agrees at 8 bases. The CDR3 loop spans 15 amino acids. Germline loops: CDR1 MDHEN, CDR2 SYDVKM. J was trimmed by 2 bases and V by 5 bases; bases with no gene match: 7. The CDR3 DNA follows: TGTGCCAGCAGTCCAATAAGGACAGGGAACTATGGCTACACCTTC. Translating it yields CASSPIRTGNYGYTF.

This sequence joins TRBV4-1 and TRBJ2-3; D is unresolved. The CDR3 runs 16 residues. V lost 4 bases to trimming and J lost 4 bases, with 18 bases between them. Germline-derived CDR1 and CDR2 are MGHRA and YSYEKL. For the CDR3, the DNA is TGCGCCAGCAGCCTCCAAGGGCCCTTTACGGCAGATACGCAGTATTTT. It specifies CASSLQGPFTADTQYF.

DNA for the CDR3: TGTGCCATCAGGGATGCCAGGGGGGGCTACACCTTC. This encodes CAIRDARGGYTF. V usage is TRBV10-3 and J usage is TRBJ1-2; 7 nucleotides line up with TRBD1. V was pared by 6 bases and J by 8 bases, with 6 bases of the junction left unmatched. This CDR3 contains 12 residues. CDR1 is ENHRY and CDR2 is SYGVKD in the germline V gene.

The chain employs TRBV20-1 and TRBJ2-7; D uncertain. Germline CDR1 DFQATT, CDR2 SNEGSKA (reference sequence). V shed 3 bases and J shed 10 bases, with 16 bases lying between them. The CDR3 spans 12 residues. CDR3: CSASPDASQQYF. Written as DNA, the CDR3 is TGCAGTGCTAGCCCAGACGCGTCCCAACAGTACTTC.

In its sample, this clonotype was seen once. The gene calls are TRBV20-1 and TRBJ2-5, with D possibly TRBD1 on 5 matching bases. The J call may be faulty, since TRBJ2-7 better matches the DNA end. The germline V gene encodes CDR1 DFQATT and CDR2 SNEGSKA (reference sequence). The CDR3 consists of 14 residues. The CDR3 is CSAGHPKVAYEQYF. The CDR3 DNA reads as TGCAGTGCTGGACATCCAAAAGTAGCCTACGAGCAGTACTTC.

CDR3 coding DNA: TGTGCCAGCAGTATAGACAGGGGTCGCGAGCAGTACTTC. It codes for CASSIDRGREQYF. The chain joins TRBV6-1 to TRBJ2-7; 8 bases match TRBD1. Trimming removed 5 bases from V and 6 bases from J; junction bases left unmatched: 6. This CDR3 comprises 13 residues. Germline values: CDR1 MNHNS, CDR2 SASEGT.

The chain recombines TRBV28 with TRBJ1-2; tentative D call: TRBD1 (6 bases). The CDR3 loop spans 15 amino acids. The ends were cut back, 4 bases at V and 2 bases at J, with 14 bases in the middle. CDR1 is MDHEN and CDR2 is SYDVKM in the germline V gene. Here the CDR3 DNA reads TGTGCCAGCAGTTACCCCCTACAGGGAAACTATGGCTACACCTTC. Translation gives CASSYPLQGNYGYTF.

This clonotype has more than one count but fewer than ten. V and J are TRBV20-1 and TRBJ2-7; D perhaps matches TRBD1 (6 bases). V lost 3 bases and J 5 bases, leaving 17 bases between the germline ends. The CDR3 totals 14 residues. Germline CDR1 is DFQATT and CDR2 is SNEGSKA (reference sequence). The CDR3 region is CSARNPRGPNEQYF. In nucleotides, the CDR3 is TGCAGTGCTAGGAACCCCAGGGGACCCAACGAGCAGTACTTC.

V gene TRBV12-3 or TRBV12-4 combines with J gene TRBJ2-1; D might be TRBD2 (5 bases). The V gene lost 5 bases and the J gene lost 12 bases, with 20 bases spanning the gap. The CDR3 contains 14 residues. The CDR3, as DNA: TGTGCCAGCAGTCCCGGACCGGCGGGTAGACCGCAGTTCTTC. Translation gives CASSPGPAGRPQFF.

The gene calls are TRBV11-2 and TRBJ2-7; D may match TRBD1 or TRBD2 (5 bases each). With 4 bases removed from V and 2 bases from J, the gap between germline ends came to 21 bases. The CDR3 consists of 17 residues. CDR1 is SGHAT, CDR2 FQNNGV, per germline. Written as DNA, the CDR3 is TGTGCCAGCAGCTCCCCCTCCGGGGCCAGGTCCACCTACGAGCAGTACTTC. Residues: CASSSPSGARSTYEQYF.

The chain has TRBV27 and TRBJ1-6; 8 positions match TRBD1. This CDR3 has 12 residues. Trimming removed 8 bases from V and 10 bases from J; junction bases left unmatched: 4. Per the germline V gene, CDR1 is MNHEY and CDR2 is SMNVEV (reference sequence). CDR3 bases: TGTGCCAGCCGGACAGGGATATCACCCCTCCACTTT. Protein sequence: CASRTGISPLHF.

CDR3 coding DNA: TGCAGTGCTAGAGATTTTGGACTCACAGATACGCAGTATTTT. Its protein product is CSARDFGLTDTQYF. The chain has TRBV20-1 and TRBJ2-3; D is perhaps TRBD2 (5 bases). V gave up 0 bases and J gave up 2 bases, with 9 bases separating them. The V gene's germline CDR1 is DFQATT and CDR2 SNEGSKA (reference sequence). The CDR3 covers 14 residues.